The rows below give T cell receptor beta chains drawn from one sample of a study of T cell responses to AZD1222 COVID-19 vaccine. Method: immunoSEQ multiplex PCR; TCRdb's copy keeps in-frame clones and lacks some. The table has 150,000 to 180,000 clones, 90% seen once; the top ten hold over 15%. Sample: peripheral blood, taken on day 0 of AZD1222 vaccination. Receptor source: an adult in good health. Both conserved end residues are part of each CDR3. Fields, in order: J gene, clone size, V gene, D gene, CDR3 protein. The D gene is left open where the match is weak. Not all rows give a size; the values are once, few, many and, for expanded clones, a class.

>TRBJ2-3|-|TRBV11-2|TRBD2
CASSLVEGLAGVTDTQYF
>TRBJ1-3|-|TRBV29-1|TRBD1
CSVATGGSGNTIYF
>TRBJ2-3|-|TRBV6-2/TRBV6-3|-
CASSYVGGTDTQYF
>TRBJ2-7|-|TRBV12-3/TRBV12-4|-
CASSRNYEQYF
>TRBJ2-3|-|TRBV9|-
CASSLGADTQYF
>TRBJ1-3|-|TRBV2|TRBD1
CASRWDRGSGNTIYF
>TRBJ1-4|-|TRBV30|-
CAWGRSRANEKLFF
>TRBJ1-1|-|TRBV4-2|-
CASSQEGMNTEAFF
>TRBJ1-1|-|TRBV5-6|-
CASSLGPGADTEAFF
>TRBJ2-1|once|TRBV5-4|-
CASSLMNGGANEQFF
>TRBJ2-3|-|TRBV18|-
CASSPKDTQYF
>TRBJ2-1|-|TRBV7-2|TRBD2
CASSLGTSGADEQFF
>TRBJ1-2|-|TRBV19|TRBD1
CATTGADAYGYTF
>TRBJ1-2|-|TRBV4-1|-
CASSQDPDLSDYGYTF
>TRBJ2-1|-|TRBV19|-
CASSWASLLYEQFF
>TRBJ2-3|-|TRBV7-6|-
CASSLEREDTQYF
>TRBJ1-5|once|TRBV21-1|-
CASSTDSNQPQHF
>TRBJ2-1|-|TRBV2|TRBD2
CASSTPKVAGDEQFF
>TRBJ1-3|-|TRBV11-2|-
CASSSPGWGSGNTIYF
>TRBJ2-5|-|TRBV3-1/TRBV3-2|-
CASSPPHFPGETQYF
>TRBJ1-5|once|TRBV5-1|-
CASSLGPRAYQPQHF
>TRBJ2-7|-|TRBV30|-
CAWRPEVTRNEQYF
>TRBJ1-5|-|TRBV24-1|-
CATSFRGNQPQHF
>TRBJ1-1|-|TRBV28|TRBD1
CASSPTRDRGPQGEAFF
>TRBJ2-3|-|TRBV5-1|-
CASSSGAGGSTDTQYF
>TRBJ2-7|few|TRBV21-1|-
CASSNPSLGQGARYEQYF
>TRBJ2-2|-|TRBV18|-
CASGSANTGELFF
>TRBJ1-1|once|TRBV19|-
CASRGLGTEAFF
>TRBJ1-6|-|TRBV10-3|-
CAISVAAGNSPLHF
>TRBJ2-5|-|TRBV2|TRBD1
CASSDAGTGLPYF
>TRBJ1-1|-|TRBV30|-
CAWSPLNTEAFF
>TRBJ2-2|-|TRBV28|-
CASSVVGARELFF
>TRBJ1-2|-|TRBV5-1|TRBD1
CASSLGRQGDGYTF
>TRBJ2-1|once|TRBV7-3|TRBD2
CASSSVAGGTYNEQFF
>TRBJ1-4|-|TRBV15|-
CATSRGQFNEKLFF
>TRBJ1-1|-|TRBV7-3|-
CASSLTGGLTEAFF
>TRBJ2-6|-|TRBV9|TRBD1
CASSVEGGPVSGANVLTF
>TRBJ1-5|-|TRBV9|TRBD1
CASSQGTGQPQHF
>TRBJ2-7|-|TRBV3-1/TRBV3-2|-
CASSQAPDEQYF
>TRBJ1-5|-|TRBV19|-
CASRHRERHQPQHF
>TRBJ1-2|-|TRBV3-1/TRBV3-2|-
CASSPGQGWFGYTF
>TRBJ2-1|-|TRBV13|-
CASSLEGRGRYNEQFF
>TRBJ1-5|-|TRBV19|-
CASRDLGGPGDPQHF
>TRBJ1-3|once|TRBV19|-
CASSIAAGGPSGNTIYF
>TRBJ1-1|few|TRBV19|TRBD1
CASKTGALPEAFF
>TRBJ1-6|-|TRBV20-1|TRBD1
CSASQGEYNSPLHF
>TRBJ1-5|-|TRBV30|TRBD1
CAWSIGTGESQPQHF
>TRBJ1-6|-|TRBV12-3/TRBV12-4|-
CASSLDRWALHF
>TRBJ1-1|once|TRBV27|-
CASSLRGGNTEAFF
>TRBJ1-1|-|TRBV7-9|-
CASSPQGTAVAEAFF
>TRBJ2-5|once|TRBV27|-
CASSTFWGSTQETQYF
>TRBJ2-1|-|TRBV29-1|TRBD1
CSVEGGQIFYNEQFF
>TRBJ1-2|-|TRBV6-5|-
CAIRSPGLLGYGYTF
>TRBJ2-7|-|TRBV15|-
CATSRGAPYEQYF
>TRBJ2-1|-|TRBV5-1|-
CASSRGSQWYNEQFF
>TRBJ2-7|-|TRBV4-1|TRBD2
CASSQEGTRVSEQYF
>TRBJ1-2|-|TRBV2|-
CASSESGAVSYGYTF